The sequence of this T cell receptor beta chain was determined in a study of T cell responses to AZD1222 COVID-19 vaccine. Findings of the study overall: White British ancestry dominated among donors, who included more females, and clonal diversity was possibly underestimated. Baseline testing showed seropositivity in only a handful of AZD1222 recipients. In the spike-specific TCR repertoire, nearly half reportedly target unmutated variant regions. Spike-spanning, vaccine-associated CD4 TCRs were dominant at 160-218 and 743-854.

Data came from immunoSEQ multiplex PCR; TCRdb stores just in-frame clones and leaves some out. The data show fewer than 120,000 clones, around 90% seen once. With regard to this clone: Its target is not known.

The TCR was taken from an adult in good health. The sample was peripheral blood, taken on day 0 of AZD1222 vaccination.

CDR3: CASSLTVEGLEPMNTEAFF. The CDR3, as DNA: TGTGCCAGCAGTCTGACTGTAGAGGGCCTGGAGCCCATGAACACTGAAGCTTTCTTT. This chain links TRBV28 with TRBJ1-1; D not certain. Germline V CDR1 and CDR2: MDHEN, SYDVKM. This CDR3 has 19 amino acids. The germline V and J ends were trimmed by 5 bases and 0 bases, with 25 bases remaining between them.